This TCR beta chain was sequenced in a study of T cells after yellow fever vaccination. From the 5' RACE reads, TCRdb called clonotypes with MiXCR, one entry per CDR3 protein. Of 620,000 or so distinct CDR3 sequences listed, 9% to 15% are singletons. Germline V CDR1 and CDR2: SGHVS, FNYEAQ. CDR3 length equals 15 residues. V lost 6 bases to trimming and J lost 3 bases; unmatched junction nucleotides: 7. Study findings and constraints: A large majority of primary-vaccination clones showed up again after the booster (approximately 96% CD4, almost 90% CD8).

Remarks on this clonotype: Its antigen is not known.

This chain links TRBV7-6 with TRBJ2-2; 7 positions agree with TRBD1. The source was PBMCs, collected on the day of the yellow fever booster vaccination. This clonotype was sampled from a man younger than 40 who received the YFV17D yellow fever vaccine. This chain's CDR3 is CASRDTGAYTGELFF. The CDR3 nucleotides are TGTGCCAGCAGAGATACAGGGGCATACACCGGGGAGCTGTTTTTT.